The source of this T cell receptor beta chain is a study of T cells in Graves' hyperthyroidism and ophthalmopathy. Findings of the study overall: Stable hyperthyroidism and ophthalmopathy were separated using 13 V-J signatures.

This clonotype was detected many times. Its target is unknown. Germline CDR1 reads KGHSH; CDR2 reads LQKENI. Losses at the gene ends were 8 bases for V and 2 bases for J; bases not matched to a gene: 4. The CDR3 has 14 residues. Authors of the study amplified TCR beta CDR3 regions from RNA transcripts. A first-round RT-PCR of the TCR CDR3 used the HTBI primer set. A single record per CDR3 protein comes from TCRdb applying MiXCR to the multiplex PCR reads. The sample has fewer than 800,000 distinct CDR3 sequences, roughly 15% seen once; the top ten hold around 7.7%. The sample was blood. This chain links TRBV18 with TRBJ2-7; the match to TRBD1 covers 12 bases. The sequence was collected from a man aged 18 to 30 with Graves' hyperthyroidism. This CDR3 reads CASKRDRGPYEQYF. The CDR3 coding sequence is TGTGCCAGCAAACGGGACAGGGGGCCCTACGAGCAGTACTTC.